Listed below are T cell receptor beta chains from one sample, sequenced in a study of beta chain features in type 1 diabetes. Libraries were prepared by immunoSEQ multiplex PCR; TCRdb keeps only in-frame clonotypes and omits some of them. This sample yields more than 550,000 clones, of which over 13% are seen a single time; approximately 0.042% belongs to the top ten. Sequenced input: naive CD4+ T cells from blood. These receptors were obtained from a man aged 18 to 30 with type 1 diabetes. The CDR3 runs from the conserved cysteine through the conserved F or W. Each record gives: D gene, V gene, J gene, clone size, CDR3 protein, CDR3 DNA. A D gene is named only where the DNA matches it firmly. Some rows mark clone size as missing; the rest say once, few, many or name a class of expanded clone.

d_gene: NA
v_gene: TRBV18
j_gene: TRBJ1-1
abundance: NA
CDR3aa: CASSPRQEQGPEAFF
CDR3nt: TGTGCCAGCTCACCTCGGCAGGAGCAGGGGCCTGAAGCTTTCTTT

d_gene: TRBD2
v_gene: TRBV29-1
j_gene: TRBJ2-1
abundance: NA
CDR3aa: CSVDGYPPGGPNEQFF
CDR3nt: TGCAGCGTTGATGGGTATCCCCCGGGGGGGCCCAATGAGCAGTTCTTC

d_gene: NA
v_gene: TRBV4-2
j_gene: TRBJ2-3
abundance: few
CDR3aa: CASSQELVTDTQYF
CDR3nt: TGTGCCAGCAGCCAGGAACTGGTCACAGATACGCAGTATTTT

d_gene: NA
v_gene: TRBV30
j_gene: TRBJ2-7
abundance: few
CDR3aa: CAWNIGRRYEQYF
CDR3nt: TGTGCCTGGAATATAGGCCGCCGGTACGAGCAGTACTTC

d_gene: NA
v_gene: TRBV7-2
j_gene: TRBJ2-2
abundance: NA
CDR3aa: CASPLGFSGNTGELFF
CDR3nt: TGTGCCAGTCCCCTGGGTTTTAGCGGGAACACCGGGGAGCTGTTTTTT

d_gene: NA
v_gene: TRBV29-1
j_gene: TRBJ1-3
abundance: few
CDR3aa: CSAAGSRENTIYF
CDR3nt: TGCAGCGCCGCAGGGAGTCGGGAAAACACCATATATTTT

d_gene: TRBD1
v_gene: TRBV11-2
j_gene: TRBJ2-3
abundance: NA
CDR3aa: CASSLAGTVYSTDTQYF
CDR3nt: TGTGCCAGCAGCTTAGCCGGGACAGTCTATAGCACAGATACGCAGTATTTT

d_gene: TRBD2
v_gene: TRBV9
j_gene: TRBJ2-1
abundance: NA
CDR3aa: CASSVATSGRSYNEQFF
CDR3nt: TGTGCCAGCAGCGTAGCTACTAGCGGGAGGTCCTACAATGAGCAGTTCTTC

d_gene: NA
v_gene: TRBV12-5
j_gene: TRBJ1-5
abundance: few
CDR3aa: CASGSDGSNQPQHF
CDR3nt: TGTGCTAGTGGTTCCGACGGTAGCAATCAGCCCCAGCATTTT

d_gene: NA
v_gene: TRBV6-6
j_gene: TRBJ2-7
abundance: NA
CDR3aa: CASTTFRGTSLYEQYF
CDR3nt: TGTGCCAGCACTACTTTTCGAGGGACCTCTCTTTACGAGCAGTACTTC

d_gene: NA
v_gene: TRBV9
j_gene: TRBJ2-3
abundance: NA
CDR3aa: CASTRTPSSATSDTQYF
CDR3nt: TGTGCCAGCACCCGTACCCCCTCTAGCGCAACTTCAGATACGCAGTATTTT